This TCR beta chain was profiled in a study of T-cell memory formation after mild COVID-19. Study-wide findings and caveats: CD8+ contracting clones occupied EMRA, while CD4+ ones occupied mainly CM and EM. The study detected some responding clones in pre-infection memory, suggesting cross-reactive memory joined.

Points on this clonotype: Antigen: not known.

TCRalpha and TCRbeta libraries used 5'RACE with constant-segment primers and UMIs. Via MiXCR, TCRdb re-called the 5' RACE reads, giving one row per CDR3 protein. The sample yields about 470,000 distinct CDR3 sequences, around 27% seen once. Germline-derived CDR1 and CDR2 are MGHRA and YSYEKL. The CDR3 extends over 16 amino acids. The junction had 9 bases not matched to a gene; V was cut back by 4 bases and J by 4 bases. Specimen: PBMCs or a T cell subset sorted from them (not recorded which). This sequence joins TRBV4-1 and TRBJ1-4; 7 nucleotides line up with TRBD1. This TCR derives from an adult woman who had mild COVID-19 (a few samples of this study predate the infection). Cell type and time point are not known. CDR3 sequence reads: CASSLPLDRRNEKLFF. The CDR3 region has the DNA TGCGCCAGCAGCCTCCCACTGGACAGGCGTAATGAAAAACTGTTTTTT.